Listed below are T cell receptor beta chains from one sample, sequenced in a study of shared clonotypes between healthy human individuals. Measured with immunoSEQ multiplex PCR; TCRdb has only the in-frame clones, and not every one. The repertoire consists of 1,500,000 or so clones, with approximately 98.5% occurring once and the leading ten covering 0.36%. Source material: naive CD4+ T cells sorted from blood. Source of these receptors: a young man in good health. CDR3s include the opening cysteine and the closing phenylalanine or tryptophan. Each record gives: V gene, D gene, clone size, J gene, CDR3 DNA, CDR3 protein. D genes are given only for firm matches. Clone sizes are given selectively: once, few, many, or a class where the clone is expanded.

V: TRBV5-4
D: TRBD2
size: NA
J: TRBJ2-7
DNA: TGTGCCAGCAGCCCGAGGACTAGTTCCCGCTACGAGCAGTACTTC
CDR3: CASSPRTSSRYEQYF

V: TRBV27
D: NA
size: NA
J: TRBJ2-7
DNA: TGTGCCAGCAGTTCCCGCTTTACCTACGAGCAGTACTTC
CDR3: CASSSRFTYEQYF

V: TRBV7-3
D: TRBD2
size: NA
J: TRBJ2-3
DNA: TGTGCCAGCAGTTTTAGCGGGAGTCACACAGATACGCAGTATTTT
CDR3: CASSFSGSHTDTQYF

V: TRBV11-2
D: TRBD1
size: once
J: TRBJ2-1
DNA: TGTGCCAGCAGTCCACCGGGACAGATAAACAATGAGCAGTTCTTC
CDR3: CASSPPGQINNEQFF

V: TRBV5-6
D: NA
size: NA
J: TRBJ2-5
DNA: TGTGCCAGCAGCCATTCTGGGACCCAGTACTTC
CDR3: CASSHSGTQYF

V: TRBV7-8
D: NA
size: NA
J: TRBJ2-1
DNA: TGTGCCAGCAGCTTACGGCTAGTTCGGGATGAGCAGTTCTTC
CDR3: CASSLRLVRDEQFF

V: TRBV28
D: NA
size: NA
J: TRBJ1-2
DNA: TGTGCCAGCAGTTTAATTGGCGTTAACTATGGCTACACCTTC
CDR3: CASSLIGVNYGYTF

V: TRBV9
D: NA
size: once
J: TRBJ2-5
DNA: TGTGCCAGCAGCCCCGGGCAGGGTAGTGAGACCCAGTACTTC
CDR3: CASSPGQGSETQYF

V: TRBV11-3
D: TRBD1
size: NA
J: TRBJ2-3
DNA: TGTGCCAGCAGCTCGGACAGGGGGCAGTTGGATACGCAGTATTTT
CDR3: CASSSDRGQLDTQYF

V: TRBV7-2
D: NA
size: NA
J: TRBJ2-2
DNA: TGTGCCAGCAGCTTATTAGGGACATCGAACACCGGGGAGCTGTTTTTT
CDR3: CASSLLGTSNTGELFF

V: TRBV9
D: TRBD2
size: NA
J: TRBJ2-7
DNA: TGTGCCAGCAGTGCGGGGTGGGGCGGGGGTTCCTACGAGCAGTACTTC
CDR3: CASSAGWGGGSYEQYF

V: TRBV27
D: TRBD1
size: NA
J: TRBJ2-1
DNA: TGTGCCAGTCGAAAGATACAGGGGGAGCAGTTCTTC
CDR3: CASRKIQGEQFF

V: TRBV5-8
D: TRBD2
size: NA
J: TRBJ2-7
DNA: TGTGCCAGCAGCTTTGGGAGGGGAGGCGAGCAGTACTTC
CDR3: CASSFGRGGEQYF

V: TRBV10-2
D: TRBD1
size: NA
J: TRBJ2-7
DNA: TGCGCCAGCAGTGAGTTTCAGGGGGACGAGCAGTACTTC
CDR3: CASSEFQGDEQYF

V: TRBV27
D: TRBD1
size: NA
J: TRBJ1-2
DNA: TGTGCCAGCAGATTCACAGGGGGGATTGGCTACACCTTC
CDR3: CASRFTGGIGYTF

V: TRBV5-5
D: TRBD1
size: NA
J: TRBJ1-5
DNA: TGTGCCAGCAGCACCTCAGACAGGGATCAGCCCCAGCATTTT
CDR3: CASSTSDRDQPQHF

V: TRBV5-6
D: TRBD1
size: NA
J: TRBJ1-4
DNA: TGTGCCAGCAGCTCGCGACAGGGTTGGTACCTTGATGAAAAACTGTTTTTT
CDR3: CASSSRQGWYLDEKLFF

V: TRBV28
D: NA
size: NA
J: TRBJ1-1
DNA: TGTGCCAGCAATTTGGGGGCTAGGGACACTGAAGCTTTCTTT
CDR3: CASNLGARDTEAFF

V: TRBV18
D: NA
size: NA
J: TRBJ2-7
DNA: TGTGCCAGCTCACCACGCACAGGGCGGGACGAGCAGTACTTC
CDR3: CASSPRTGRDEQYF

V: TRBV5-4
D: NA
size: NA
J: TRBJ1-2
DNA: TGTGCCAGCAGCACGGAGATACAGGGTGCGAATGGCTACACCTTC
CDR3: CASSTEIQGANGYTF

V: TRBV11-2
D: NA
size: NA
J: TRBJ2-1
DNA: TGTGCCAGCAGCTTAGAGGGAGGGGGCCATGAGCAGTTCTTC
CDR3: CASSLEGGGHEQFF

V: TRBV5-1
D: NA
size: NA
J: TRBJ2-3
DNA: TGCGCCAGCAAGGAGCGGCCTGGCACAGATACGCAGTATTTT
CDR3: CASKERPGTDTQYF

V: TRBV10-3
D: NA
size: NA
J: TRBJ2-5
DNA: TGTGCCATCAGTAATTTAGGAGGGGGGCAAGAGACCCAGTACTTC
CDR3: CAISNLGGGQETQYF

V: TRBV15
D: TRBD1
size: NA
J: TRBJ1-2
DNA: TGTGCCACCAGCAGAGATCAGCACACAGGGGGGGACTATGGCTACACCTTC
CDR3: CATSRDQHTGGDYGYTF

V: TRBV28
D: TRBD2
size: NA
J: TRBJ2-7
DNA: TGTGCCAGCAGTTTAATCCCACGGGAGGCCTCCTACGAGCAGTACTTC
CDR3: CASSLIPREASYEQYF

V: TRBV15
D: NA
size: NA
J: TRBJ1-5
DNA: TGTGCCACCAGCAGAGATCGTGGGGGGACTCAGCCCCAGCATTTT
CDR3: CATSRDRGGTQPQHF

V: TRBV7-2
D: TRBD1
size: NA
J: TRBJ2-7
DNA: TGTGCCAGCAGACTTAGGACAGGGGAGGGGCTCGAGCAGTACTTC
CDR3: CASRLRTGEGLEQYF

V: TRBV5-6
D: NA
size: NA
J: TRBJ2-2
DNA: TGTGCCAGCAGCGGGCGGCCGAACACCGGGGAGCTGTTTTTT
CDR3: CASSGRPNTGELFF

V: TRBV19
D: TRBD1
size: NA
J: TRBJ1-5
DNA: TGTGCCAGTAGTATCGCAGAGACAGGGCTTCAGCCCCAGCATTTT
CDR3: CASSIAETGLQPQHF

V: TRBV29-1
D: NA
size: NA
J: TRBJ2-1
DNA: TGCAGCGTTGAACGACGGCGAAACAATGAGCAGTTCTTC
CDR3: CSVERRRNNEQFF

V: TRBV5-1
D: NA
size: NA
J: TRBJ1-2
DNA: TGCGCCAGCAGTTCCGGACAGAGCTATGGCTACACCTTC
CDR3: CASSSGQSYGYTF

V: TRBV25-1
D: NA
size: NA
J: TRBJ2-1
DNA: TGTGCCAGCCAGCTGGGCCCACTCAATGAGCAGTTCTTC
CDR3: CASQLGPLNEQFF

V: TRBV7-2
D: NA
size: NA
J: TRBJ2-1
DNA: TGTGCCAGCAGCTTTTCGCATGCGATTTCCTACAATGAGCAGTTCTTC
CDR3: CASSFSHAISYNEQFF

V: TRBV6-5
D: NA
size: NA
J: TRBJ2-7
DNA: TGTGCCAGCAGTTCTACGGGAGCCTACGAGCAGTACTTC
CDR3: CASSSTGAYEQYF

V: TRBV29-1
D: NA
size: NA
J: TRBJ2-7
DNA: TGCAGCGTTGCATTAACAGAATACGTGCAGTACTTC
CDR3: CSVALTEYVQYF

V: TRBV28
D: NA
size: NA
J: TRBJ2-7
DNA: TGTGCCAGCAGTACGACAGGAGGGCCTCACGAGCAGTACTTC
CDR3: CASSTTGGPHEQYF